This T cell receptor beta chain is from a study of T cell responses to AZD1222 COVID-19 vaccine. Notes on this clone: Its antigen remains unknown. The sample holds other DNA sequences that translate to the same CDR3.

General study points: Once two AZD1222 doses were given, Spike-specific TCR breadth and depth went up. Spike-spanning, vaccine-associated CD4 TCRs were dominant at 160-218 and 743-854. There were mostly white British donors and more females than males, and clonal diversity was possibly underestimated.

Profiling relied on immunoSEQ multiplex PCR, and the TCRdb table lists in-frame clones only, not all of them. This table holds about 92,000 clones, roughly 90% found once. This CDR3 has 13 amino acids. V shed 3 bases and J shed 1 base, with 6 bases lying between them. Germline CDR1 reads KGHSH; CDR2 reads LQKENI. Sequencing used peripheral blood, obtained on day 0 of AZD1222 vaccination. The rearrangement joins TRBV18 to TRBJ2-5; D not resolved. The receptor's source is an adult in good health. The CDR3 protein is CASSPGSQETQYF. The CDR3 region has the DNA TGTGCCAGCTCACCCGGGTCCCAAGAGACCCAGTACTTC.